The sample holds one count of the clone carrying this T cell receptor (beta chain). The junction does not match germline at one end; this may be a read error. This record comes from a study of human T cells and chemical hapten exposure. Study-wide background: Reading of the patch tests, which applied 0.01% DPC to the upper back, occurred at 6 days.

Individual cDNA molecules had unique molecular identifiers attached to them by the library. TCRdb re-derived calls from the RACE reads in MiXCR, one entry per CDR3 protein. The profile covers roughly 100,000 distinct CDR3 sequences, with less than 45% appearing a single time and roughly 2.7% taken by the ten largest. Specified time point: patch test 3, about 24 weeks after DPC sensitization. Stated treatment: therapeutic diphenylcyclopropenone sensitization with weekly scalp DPC. This receptor was taken from a man in his forties or fifties with alopecia areata. Some clones in this sample may be carry-over from other donors' samples. The sample here was whole blood, taken in connection with sensitization to the hapten diphenylcyclopropenone (DPC).

The CDR3 coding sequence is TGTGCTAGCAGCCCTGGGAGGCAGAATGAGCAGTTCTTC. It specifies CASSPGRQNEQFF. V is TRBV7-7 and J is TRBJ2-1, with D maybe TRBD2 (6 bases). The CDR3 is 13 amino acids. Per the germline V gene, CDR1 is SSHAT and CDR2 is FNYEAQ (reference sequence). The full variable domain, with the rest looked up from reference TRBV7-7 and TRBJ2-1, is GAGVSQSPRYKVTKRGQDVTLRCDPISSHATLYWYQQALGQGPEFLTYFNYEAQPDKSGLPSDRFSAERPEGSISTLTIQRTEQRDSAMYRCASSPGRQNEQFFGPGTRLTVL.